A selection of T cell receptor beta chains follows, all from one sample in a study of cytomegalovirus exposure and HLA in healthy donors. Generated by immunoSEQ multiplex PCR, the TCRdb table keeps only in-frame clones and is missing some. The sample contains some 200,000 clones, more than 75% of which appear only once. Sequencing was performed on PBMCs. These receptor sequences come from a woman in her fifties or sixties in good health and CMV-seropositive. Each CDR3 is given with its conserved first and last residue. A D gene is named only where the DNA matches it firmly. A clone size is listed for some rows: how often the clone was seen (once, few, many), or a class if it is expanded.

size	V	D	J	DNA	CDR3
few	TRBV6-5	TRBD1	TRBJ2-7	TGTGCCAGCAGCCCCAGGACAGGGAACGAGCAGTACTTC	CASSPRTGNEQYF
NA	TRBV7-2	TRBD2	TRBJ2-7	TGTGCCAGCAGCCCCACCCAGGGAGGGGAGCAGTACTTC	CASSPTQGGEQYF
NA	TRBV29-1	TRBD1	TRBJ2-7	TGCAGCGCCGTGGGGACAGGGGTTACCTACGAGCAGTACTTC	CSAVGTGVTYEQYF
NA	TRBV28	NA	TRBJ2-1	TGTGCCAGCAGTGTGGGGACTCTGTCTTGGCAGTTCTTC	CASSVGTLSWQFF
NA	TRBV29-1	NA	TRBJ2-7	TGCAGCGTTGAAAACAGAGGGGGCGAGCAGTACTTC	CSVENRGGEQYF
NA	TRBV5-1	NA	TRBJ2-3	TGCGCCAGCAGCCCGACCGTGGCAGGGACAGATACGCAGTATTTT	CASSPTVAGTDTQYF
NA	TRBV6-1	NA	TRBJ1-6	TGTGCCAGCCGCGGTAGACAGACAAATTCACCCCTCCACTTT	CASRGRQTNSPLHF
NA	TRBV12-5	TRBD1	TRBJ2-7	TGTGCTAGTGGTATCCTAAGACAGGGGGCGCCCCACGAGCAGTACTTC	CASGILRQGAPHEQYF
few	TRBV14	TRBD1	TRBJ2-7	TGTGCCAGCAGCCACCAGACAGGGGGGTACGAGCAGTACTTC	CASSHQTGGYEQYF
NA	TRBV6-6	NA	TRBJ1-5	TGTGCCAGCAGTTACGGGCAGGTCCAGCCCCAGCATTTT	CASSYGQVQPQHF
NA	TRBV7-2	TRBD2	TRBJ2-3	TGTGCCAGCAGCCCGCCGACTAGCGGGGGTACAGATACGCAGTATTTT	CASSPPTSGGTDTQYF
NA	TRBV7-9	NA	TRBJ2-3	TGTGCCAGCAGCTTAGTTCTGGGGCGCACAGATACGCAGTATTTT	CASSLVLGRTDTQYF
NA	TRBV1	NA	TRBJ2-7	TGCACCAGCAGCCAAGGGACAGGGGGCTCGCCCCACGAGCAGTACTTC	CTSSQGTGGSPHEQYF
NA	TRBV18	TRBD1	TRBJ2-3	TGTGCCAGCCAGGAGTTACAGGGGGCAGATACGCAGTATTTT	CASQELQGADTQYF
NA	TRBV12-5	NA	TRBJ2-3	TGTGCTAGTGGTGGGTCGGAGGGGCCGGCCGCAGATACGCAGTATTTT	CASGGSEGPAADTQYF
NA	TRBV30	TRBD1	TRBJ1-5	TGTGCCTGGAGTGGACAGGGTGGGGCGACCCAGCATTTT	CAWSGQGGATQHF
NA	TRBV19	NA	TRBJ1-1	TGTGCCAGTAGAACGGGAACAGACCTTCGGCGAGCTTTCTTT	CASRTGTDLRRAFF
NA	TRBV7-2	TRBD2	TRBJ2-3	TGTGCCAGCAGCTCACGAAGCGGGGGGGCAATAGATACGCAGTATTTT	CASSSRSGGAIDTQYF
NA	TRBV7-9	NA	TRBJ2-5	TGTGCCAGCAGCACTGCGGGACAGCCTGAGACCCAGTACTTC	CASSTAGQPETQYF
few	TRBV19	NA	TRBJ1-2	TGTGCCAGTACCGGGCGGGGGGTTGGTAGCTATGGCTACACCTTC	CASTGRGVGSYGYTF
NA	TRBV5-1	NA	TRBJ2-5	TGCGCCAGCAGCTTGGTAGTTGGAGAGACCCAGTACTTC	CASSLVVGETQYF
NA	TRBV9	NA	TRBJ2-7	TGTGCCAGCAGCGTGGGGGACAAAAACTACGAGCAGTACTTC	CASSVGDKNYEQYF
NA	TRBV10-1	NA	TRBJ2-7	TGCGCCAGCAGCGGGGGACAGTACCTCAACTACGAGCAGTACTTC	CASSGGQYLNYEQYF
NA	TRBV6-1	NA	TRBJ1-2	TGTGCCAGCACTCAGGACAGTCACTATGGCTACACCTTC	CASTQDSHYGYTF
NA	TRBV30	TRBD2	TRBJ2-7	TGTGCCTGGAGTTTATCCGGGACTAGCGGGGGCATCTCCTACGAGCAGTACTTC	CAWSLSGTSGGISYEQYF
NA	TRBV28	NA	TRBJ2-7	TGTGCCAGCAGTTTCCCCAGGGTTACCTACGAGCAGTACTTC	CASSFPRVTYEQYF
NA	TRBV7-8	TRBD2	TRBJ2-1	TGTGCCAGCAGCTCACTAGCGGCCTTCTACAATGAGCAGTTCTTC	CASSSLAAFYNEQFF